Listed here is a single T cell receptor (beta chain). Its antigen is unidentified. This sample is part of a study of response to subunit inactivated influenza vaccine. Whole-study results and caveats: Authors suggested seasonal influenza vaccinations each recruit few new T cells.

The CDR3 consists of 13 residues. V dropped 4 bases and J dropped 5 bases, with 11 bases sitting between them. From germline, CDR1 is SQVTM and CDR2 ANQGSEA. TCRdb used MiXCR to reprocess the RT-PCR reads, holding one entry per CDR3 protein. This table holds fewer than 550,000 distinct CDR3 sequences, roughly 27% found once. The receptor's source is a man aged 45-65 years who received an inactivated influenza vaccine. V usage is TRBV29-1 and J usage is TRBJ1-4; D uncertain. The specimen comprised CD4+ T cells sorted from PBMCs, sampled 4 to 6 days after vaccination. CDR3 nucleotides: TGCAGCGTTGGGGAGACGCGAAATGAAAAACTGTTTTTT. Its protein product is CSVGETRNEKLFF.